This T cell receptor beta chain was found in a study of blood T cell repertoires in COVID-19. Study context: Collection of acute and convalescent COVID-19 samples took place in the United States, Italy and Spain.

The table came from immunoSEQ multiplex PCR; TCRdb's copy has only in-frame clones and leaves some out. The sample shows roughly 100,000 clones, 69% of them seen only once. The receptor was isolated from a man older than 75 with acute or convalescent COVID-19. Sequencing used peripheral blood.

The CDR3 loop reads CAISGAGGSYNEQFF. The CDR3 DNA reads as TGTGCCATCAGTGGAGCGGGAGGTTCATACAATGAGCAGTTCTTC. The chain has TRBV10-3 and TRBJ2-1; 9 bases fit TRBD2. CDR3 length: 15 amino acids. V lost 4 bases and J lost 4; bases outside the gene matches: 5. Germline V CDR1 and CDR2: ENHRY, SYGVKD.